The rows below give T cell receptor beta chains drawn from one sample of a study of T cells after yellow fever vaccination. MiXCR, applied by TCRdb to the 5' RACE reads, yields one record per CDR3 protein. The sample has fewer than 350,000 distinct CDR3 sequences, 3% to 4.5% seen once. The source material was PBMCs, sampled on the day of the yellow fever booster vaccination. Receptors originate from a man aged 18 to 29 who received the YFV17D yellow fever vaccine. The CDR3 runs from the conserved cysteine through the conserved F or W. A D gene is named only where the DNA matches it firmly. The size field is filled for only some rows; it gives once, few, many or a size class.

D: TRBD1
J: TRBJ1-4
V: TRBV29-1
size: NA
DNA: TGCAGCGTTGGAGGACAGGGTGAAGAAAAACTGTTTTTT
CDR3: CSVGGQGEEKLFF

D: TRBD2
J: TRBJ2-6
V: TRBV5-4
size: few
DNA: TGTGCCAGCAGCTTGGAGGACTTAGCGGGGCTTTTCTCTGGGGCCAACGTCCTGACTTTC
CDR3: CASSLEDLAGLFSGANVLTF

D: TRBD1
J: TRBJ1-2
V: TRBV10-3
size: few
DNA: TGTGCCATCAGTGAGACAGGGGGCGCCCATGGCTACACCTTC
CDR3: CAISETGGAHGYTF

D: TRBD2
J: TRBJ2-5
V: TRBV20-1
size: NA
DNA: TGCAGTGCTAAGGGGCGGGCGGGGGAGCCGTCGGGGACCCAGTACTTC
CDR3: CSAKGRAGEPSGTQYF

D: NA
J: TRBJ2-2
V: TRBV7-2
size: many
DNA: TGTGCCAGCAGCTTCCCCGAGGGGACCGGGGAGCTGTTTTTT
CDR3: CASSFPEGTGELFF

D: TRBD1
J: TRBJ2-7
V: TRBV27
size: few
DNA: TGTGCCAGCAGTTTTTTGACAGGGGCCCGATACGAGCAGTACTTC
CDR3: CASSFLTGARYEQYF

D: NA
J: TRBJ2-7
V: TRBV29-1
size: few
DNA: TGCAGCGTTCCTCGGACCGGATCCTACGAGCAGTACTTC
CDR3: CSVPRTGSYEQYF

D: NA
J: TRBJ1-5
V: TRBV3-1
size: few
DNA: TGTGCCAGCAGCCAAGGATCAGGGCACGATCAGCCCCAGCATTTT
CDR3: CASSQGSGHDQPQHF

D: NA
J: TRBJ2-3
V: TRBV30
size: few
DNA: TGTGCCTGGGCGTACGTGGGGGCAGGGGATACGCAGTATTTT
CDR3: CAWAYVGAGDTQYF

D: NA
J: TRBJ2-2
V: TRBV6-5
size: few
DNA: TGTGCCAGCAGTTACTCCTCGATGACCGGGGAGCTGTTTTTT
CDR3: CASSYSSMTGELFF

D: TRBD2
J: TRBJ2-3
V: TRBV6-6
size: many
DNA: TGTGCCAGCAGTTACTCGACTAGCGGGGGGCGAAAAGGGACAGATACGCAGTATTTT
CDR3: CASSYSTSGGRKGTDTQYF

D: NA
J: TRBJ1-1
V: TRBV6-2/TRBV6-3
size: few
DNA: TGTGCCAGCAGTTCCATGAGGAGCACTGAAGCTTTCTTT
CDR3: CASSSMRSTEAFF

D: NA
J: TRBJ2-1
V: TRBV20-1
size: few
DNA: TGCAGTGCCCCTGAGGTAGGGAAGAATGAGCAGTTCTTC
CDR3: CSAPEVGKNEQFF

D: NA
J: TRBJ2-1
V: TRBV24-1
size: many
DNA: TGTGCCACCAGTGGAGGGGGGTTCAATGAGCAGTTCTTC
CDR3: CATSGGGFNEQFF